Listed below are T cell receptor beta chains from one sample, sequenced in a study of blood T cell repertoires in COVID-19. The repertoire was sequenced with immunoSEQ multiplex PCR; TCRdb's copy has only in-frame clones and lacks some. The data show about 290,000 clones, roughly 91% seen once. The sequencing sample was made of peripheral blood. Receptors were obtained from a woman aged 25 to 39 with COVID-19, enrolled during active disease. Both conserved end residues are part of each CDR3. The D gene is left open where the match is weak.

CDR3 length	V gene	J gene	D gene	CDR3 protein
17	TRBV5-1	TRBJ1-5	TRBD1	CASSSGTGVVSGQPQHF
17	TRBV3-1/TRBV3-2	TRBJ2-7	TRBD1	CASSQSTRDRPSYEQYF
14	TRBV6-1	TRBJ1-5	NA	CASSEARGWQPQHF
17	TRBV6-6	TRBJ2-6	TRBD1	CASGPGTGRSGANVLTF
11	TRBV12-3/TRBV12-4	TRBJ2-5	NA	CASSSVEAQYF
17	TRBV28	TRBJ2-4	TRBD1	CASSLYRGPIAKNIQYF
12	TRBV6-5	TRBJ2-7	NA	CATQESSYEQYF
12	TRBV10-2	TRBJ1-1	NA	CASTDRNTEAFF
12	TRBV6-5	TRBJ1-1	NA	CASSQGRAEAFF
14	TRBV19	TRBJ2-1	TRBD2	CASSMAGGLNEQFF
14	TRBV14	TRBJ2-2	NA	CASTLTGRTGELFF
14	TRBV6-6	TRBJ2-7	TRBD1	CASSLQGEYDEQYF
13	TRBV6-4	TRBJ1-5	NA	CARVGGSNQPQHF
17	TRBV24-1	TRBJ2-3	TRBD2	CATSVGGGTTSTDTQYF
13	TRBV6-5	TRBJ2-7	NA	CASRRPSSYEQYF
14	TRBV6-5	TRBJ1-2	NA	CASSYSPGSYGYTF
14	TRBV10-3	TRBJ1-5	TRBD1	CAIRGQGSNQPQHF
15	TRBV2	TRBJ2-1	TRBD2	CASSVAGTSFDEQFF
13	TRBV5-5	TRBJ2-3	NA	CASTGLGTDTQYF
15	TRBV11-2	TRBJ2-7	NA	CASSLVDITTYEQYF
14	TRBV24-1	TRBJ1-2	NA	CATSDLWLNYGYTF
14	TRBV5-6	TRBJ1-4	TRBD1	CASSQGQGGEKLFF
13	TRBV11-2	TRBJ1-1	TRBD1	CASSPRQGTEAFF
15	TRBV19	TRBJ1-2	TRBD1	CASSMLGQGFSGYTF
13	TRBV29-1	TRBJ2-2	NA	CSVLLGGTGELFF
13	TRBV10-1	TRBJ1-5	NA	CASPYRPNQPQHF
13	TRBV5-5	TRBJ2-5	NA	CASSKGSQETQYF
12	TRBV29-1	TRBJ1-1	NA	CSVEEAGAEAFF
14	TRBV15	TRBJ1-2	NA	CATSREKGSPGYTF
13	TRBV6-5	TRBJ1-1	NA	CASRGGYWTEAFF
14	TRBV4-1	TRBJ1-2	NA	CASSQIQGSGGYTF
15	TRBV11-2	TRBJ2-3	NA	CASSLVKGATDTQYF
16	TRBV5-1	TRBJ1-6	NA	CASSIRQSSYNSPLHF
14	TRBV27	TRBJ2-7	NA	CASSFDRTRYEQYF
15	TRBV5-1	TRBJ1-1	NA	CASSSGMGMNTEAFF
15	TRBV6-5	TRBJ2-2	TRBD2	CASSWDYSNTGELFF
15	TRBV5-6	TRBJ1-5	NA	CASSDSGGSNQPQHF
13	TRBV28	TRBJ1-2	TRBD1	CASSAGQGLAYTF
16	TRBV19	TRBJ1-1	NA	CASSTPTVPSSTEAFF
15	TRBV6-5	TRBJ2-5	NA	CASTPLWDKQETQYF
20	TRBV12-5	TRBJ2-3	TRBD2	CASVHRLAGVQPPSTDTQYF
15	TRBV2	TRBJ2-5	TRBD1	CARRVNRGLTETQYF
13	TRBV10-2	TRBJ2-5	NA	CASSGRGMETQYF
15	TRBV9	TRBJ1-1	TRBD1	CASSVEGAYNTEAFF
15	TRBV19	TRBJ2-3	NA	CASSIRLAVTDTQYF